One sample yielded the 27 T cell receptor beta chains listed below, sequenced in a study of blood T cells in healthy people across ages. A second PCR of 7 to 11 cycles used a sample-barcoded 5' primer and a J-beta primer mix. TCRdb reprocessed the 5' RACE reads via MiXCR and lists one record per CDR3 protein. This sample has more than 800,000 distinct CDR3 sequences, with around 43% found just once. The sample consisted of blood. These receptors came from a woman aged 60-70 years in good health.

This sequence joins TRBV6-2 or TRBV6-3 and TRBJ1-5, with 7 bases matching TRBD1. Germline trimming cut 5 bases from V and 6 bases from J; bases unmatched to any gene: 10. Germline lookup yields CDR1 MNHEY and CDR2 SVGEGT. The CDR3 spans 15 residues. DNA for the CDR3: TGTGCCAGCAGTGATTCGGACAGGAAGAGTCAGCCCCAGCATTTT. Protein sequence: CASSDSDRKSQPQHF.

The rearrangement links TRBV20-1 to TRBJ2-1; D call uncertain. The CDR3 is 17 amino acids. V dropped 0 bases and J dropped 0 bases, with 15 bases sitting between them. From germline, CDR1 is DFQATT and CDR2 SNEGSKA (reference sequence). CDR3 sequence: CSARDGVLGSSYNEQFF. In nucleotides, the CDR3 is TGCAGTGCTAGAGATGGGGTGTTAGGAAGCTCCTACAATGAGCAGTTCTTC.

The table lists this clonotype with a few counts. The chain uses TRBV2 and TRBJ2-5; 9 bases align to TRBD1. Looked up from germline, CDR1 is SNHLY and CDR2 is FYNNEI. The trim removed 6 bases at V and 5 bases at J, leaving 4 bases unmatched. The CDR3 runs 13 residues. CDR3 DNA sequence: TGTGCCAGCAGGCACAGGGGGCGGGAGACCCAGTACTTC. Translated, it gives CASRHRGRETQYF.

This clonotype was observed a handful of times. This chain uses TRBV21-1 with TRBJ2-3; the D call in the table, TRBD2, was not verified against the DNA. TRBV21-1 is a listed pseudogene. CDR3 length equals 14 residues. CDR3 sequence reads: CASSKTGLGATQYF. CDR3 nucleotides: TGTGCCAGCAGCAAGACGGGACTAGGGGCGACGCAGTATTTT.

Written as DNA, the CDR3 is TGCAGTGTCCCGACAGGGATGTCGAATGAGCAGTACTTC. Its protein is CSVPTGMSNEQYF. V gene TRBV20-1 combines with J gene TRBJ2-7; 7 bases are shared with TRBD1. Germline CDR1 reads DFQATT; CDR2 reads SNEGSKA (reference sequence). Trimming cost V 7 bases and J 7 bases; bases outside gene matches: 13. This CDR3 has 13 amino acids.

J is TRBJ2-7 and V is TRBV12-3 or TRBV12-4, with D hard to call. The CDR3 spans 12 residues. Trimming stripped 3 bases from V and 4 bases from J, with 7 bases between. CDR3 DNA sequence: TGTGCCAGCAGTTTTTCATGGTACGAGCAGTACTTC. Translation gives CASSFSWYEQYF.

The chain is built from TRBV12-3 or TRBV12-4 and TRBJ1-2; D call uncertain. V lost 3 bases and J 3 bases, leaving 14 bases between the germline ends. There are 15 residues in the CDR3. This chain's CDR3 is CASSFVGLGDYGYTF. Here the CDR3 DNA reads TGTGCCAGCAGTTTTGTGGGCCTAGGAGACTATGGCTACACCTTC.

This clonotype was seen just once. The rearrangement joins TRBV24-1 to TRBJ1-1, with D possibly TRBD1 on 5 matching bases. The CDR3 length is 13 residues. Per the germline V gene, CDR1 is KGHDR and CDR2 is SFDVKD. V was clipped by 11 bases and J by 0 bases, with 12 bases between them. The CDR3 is CAIADTLNTEAFF. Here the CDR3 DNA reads TGTGCCATCGCGGACACACTGAACACTGAAGCTTTCTTT.

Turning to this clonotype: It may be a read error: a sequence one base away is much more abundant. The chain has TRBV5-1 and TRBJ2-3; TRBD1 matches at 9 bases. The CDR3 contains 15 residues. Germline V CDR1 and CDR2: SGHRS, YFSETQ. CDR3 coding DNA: TGCGCCAGCAGCGGGACAGGGAGAGCCACAGATACGCGGTATTTT. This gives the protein CASSGTGRATDTRYF.

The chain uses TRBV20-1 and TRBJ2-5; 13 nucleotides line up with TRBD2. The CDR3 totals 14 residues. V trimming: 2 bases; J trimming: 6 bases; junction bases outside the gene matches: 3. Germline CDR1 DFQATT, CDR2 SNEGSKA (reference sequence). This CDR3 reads CSARKGLAGQTQYF. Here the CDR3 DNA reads TGCAGTGCTAGAAAGGGACTAGCGGGACAGACCCAGTACTTC.

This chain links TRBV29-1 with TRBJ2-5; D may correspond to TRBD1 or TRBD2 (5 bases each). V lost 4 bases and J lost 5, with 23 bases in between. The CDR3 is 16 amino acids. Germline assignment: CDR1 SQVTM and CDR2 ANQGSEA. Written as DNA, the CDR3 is TGCAGCGTTGGGGGCTGGGGACGACTAAACGAGGAGACCCAGTACTTC. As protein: CSVGGWGRLNEETQYF.

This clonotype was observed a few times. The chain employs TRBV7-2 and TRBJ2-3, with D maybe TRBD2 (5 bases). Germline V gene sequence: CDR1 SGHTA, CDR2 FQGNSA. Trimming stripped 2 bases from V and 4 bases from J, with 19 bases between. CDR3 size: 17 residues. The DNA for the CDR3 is TGTGCCAGCAGCTTACCCCGAAGTGGGAGCGGCTCAGATACGCAGTATTTT. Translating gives CASSLPRSGSGSDTQYF.

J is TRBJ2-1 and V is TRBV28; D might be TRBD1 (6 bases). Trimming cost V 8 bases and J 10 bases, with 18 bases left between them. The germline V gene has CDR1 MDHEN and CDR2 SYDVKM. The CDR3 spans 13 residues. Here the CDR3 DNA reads TGTGCCAGCCGGGACACCCTCATTGGCGAGCAGTTCTTC. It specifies CASRDTLIGEQFF.

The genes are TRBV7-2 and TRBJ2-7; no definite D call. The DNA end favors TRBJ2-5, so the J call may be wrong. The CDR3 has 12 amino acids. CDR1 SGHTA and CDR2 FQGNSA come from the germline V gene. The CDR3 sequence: CASSLRRLTQYF. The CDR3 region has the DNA TGTGCCAGCAGCTTAAGGAGACTGACCCAGTACTTC.

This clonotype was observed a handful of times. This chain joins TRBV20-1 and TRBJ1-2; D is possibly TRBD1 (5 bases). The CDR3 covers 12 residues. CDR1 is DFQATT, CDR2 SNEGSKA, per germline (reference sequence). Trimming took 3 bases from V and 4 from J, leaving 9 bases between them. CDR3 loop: CSARTELYGYTF. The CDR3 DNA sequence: TGCAGTGCTAGGACAGAACTCTATGGCTACACCTTC.

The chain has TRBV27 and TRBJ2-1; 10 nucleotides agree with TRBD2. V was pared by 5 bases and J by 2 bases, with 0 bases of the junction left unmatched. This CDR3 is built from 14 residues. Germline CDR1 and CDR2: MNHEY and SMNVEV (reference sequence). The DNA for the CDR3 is TGTGCCAGCAGTAGCGGGGGGGCCTACAATGAGCAGTTCTTC. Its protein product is CASSSGGAYNEQFF.

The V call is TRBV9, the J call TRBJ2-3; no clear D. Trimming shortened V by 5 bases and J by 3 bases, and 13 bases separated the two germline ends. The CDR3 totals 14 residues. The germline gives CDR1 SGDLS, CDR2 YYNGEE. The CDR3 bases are TGTGCCAGCAGGGACCCTTTAGGAACAGATACGCAGTATTTT. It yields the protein CASRDPLGTDTQYF.

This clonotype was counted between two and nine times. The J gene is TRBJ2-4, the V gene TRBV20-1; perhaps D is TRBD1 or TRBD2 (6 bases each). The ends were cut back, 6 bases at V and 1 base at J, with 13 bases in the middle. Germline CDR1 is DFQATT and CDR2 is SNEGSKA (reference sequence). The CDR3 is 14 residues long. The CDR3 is CSAGGGLAKNIQYF. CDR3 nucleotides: TGCAGTGCCGGAGGGGGGTTGGCCAAAAACATTCAGTACTTC.

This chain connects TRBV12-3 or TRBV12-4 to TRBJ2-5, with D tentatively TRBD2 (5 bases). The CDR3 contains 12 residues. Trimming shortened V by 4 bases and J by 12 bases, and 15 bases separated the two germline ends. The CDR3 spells CASSWEREREYF. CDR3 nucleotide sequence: TGTGCCAGCAGTTGGGAAAGGGAGAGGGAGTACTTC.

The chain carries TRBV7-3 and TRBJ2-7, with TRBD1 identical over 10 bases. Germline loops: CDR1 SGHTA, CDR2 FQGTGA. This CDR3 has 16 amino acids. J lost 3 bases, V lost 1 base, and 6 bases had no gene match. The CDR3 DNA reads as TGTGCCAGCAGCTTAAATGGTGACAGGGGGCTCTACGAGCAGTACTTC. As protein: CASSLNGDRGLYEQYF. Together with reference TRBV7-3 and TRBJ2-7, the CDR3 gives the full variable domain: GAGVSQTPSNKVTEKGKYVELRCDPISGHTALYWYRQSLGQGPEFLIYFQGTGAADDSGLPNDRFFAVRPEGSVSTLKIQRTERGDSAVYLCASSLNGDRGLYEQYFGPGTRLTVT.

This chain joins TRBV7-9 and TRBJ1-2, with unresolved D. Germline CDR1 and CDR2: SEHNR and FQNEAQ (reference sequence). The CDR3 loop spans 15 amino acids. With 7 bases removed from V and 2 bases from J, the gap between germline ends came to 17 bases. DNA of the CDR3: TGTGCCAGCATCGATAGCACATGGCAGAACTATGGCTACACCTTC. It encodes CASIDSTWQNYGYTF. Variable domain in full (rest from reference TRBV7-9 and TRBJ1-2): DTGVSQNPRHKITKRGQNVTFRCDPISEHNRLYWYRQTLGQGPEFLTYFQNEAQLEKSRLLSDRFSAERPKGSFSTLEIQRTEQGDSAMYLCASIDSTWQNYGYTFGSGTRLTVV.

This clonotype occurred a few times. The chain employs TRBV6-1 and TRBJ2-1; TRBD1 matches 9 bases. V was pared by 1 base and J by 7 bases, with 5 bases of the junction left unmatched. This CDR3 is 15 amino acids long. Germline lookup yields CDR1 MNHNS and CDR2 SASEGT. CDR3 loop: CASSEEGTGWNEQFF. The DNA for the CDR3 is TGTGCCAGCAGTGAAGAGGGGACAGGGTGGAATGAGCAGTTCTTC.

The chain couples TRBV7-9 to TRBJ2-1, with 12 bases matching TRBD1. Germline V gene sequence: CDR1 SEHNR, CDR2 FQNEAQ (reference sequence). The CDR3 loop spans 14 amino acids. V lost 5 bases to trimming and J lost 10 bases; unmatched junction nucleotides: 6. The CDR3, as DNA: TGTGCCAGCAGCATCCCCGGGACAGGGGGCGAGCAGTTCTTC. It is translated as CASSIPGTGGEQFF.

The CDR3 DNA reads as TGCGCCAGCAGCTCGGACTCGCGAGGGACCCAGTACTTC. It codes for CASSSDSRGTQYF. This chain links TRBV5-1 with TRBJ2-5; a possible D gene is TRBD2 (5 bases). V was shortened by 3 bases and J by 7 bases, with 13 bases between the two germline ends. Germline loops: CDR1 SGHRS, CDR2 YFSETQ. The CDR3 has 13 residues.

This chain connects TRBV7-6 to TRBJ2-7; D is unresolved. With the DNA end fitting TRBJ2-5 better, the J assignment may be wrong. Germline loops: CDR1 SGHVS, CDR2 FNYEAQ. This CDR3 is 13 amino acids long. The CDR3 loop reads CASSLGPLETQYF. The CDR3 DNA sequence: TGTGCCAGCAGCCTCGGACCACTTGAGACCCAGTACTTC.

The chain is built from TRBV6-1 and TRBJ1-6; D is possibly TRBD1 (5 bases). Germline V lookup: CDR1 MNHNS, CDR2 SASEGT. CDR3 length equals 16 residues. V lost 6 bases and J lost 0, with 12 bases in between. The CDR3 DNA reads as TGTGCCAGCAGGACAGCTACGTTCTCCTATAATTCACCCCTCCACTTT. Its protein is CASRTATFSYNSPLHF.

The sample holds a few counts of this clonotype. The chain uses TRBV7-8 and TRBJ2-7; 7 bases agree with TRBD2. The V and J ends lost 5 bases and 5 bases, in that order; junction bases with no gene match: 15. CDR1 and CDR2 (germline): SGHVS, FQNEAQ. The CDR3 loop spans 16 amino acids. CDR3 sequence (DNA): TGTGCCAGCAGCCCGCTATGGCGGGAGTATGCTGACGAGCAGTACTTC. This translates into CASSPLWREYADEQYF.